This T cell receptor (beta chain) comes out of a study of blood T cell repertoires in COVID-19. Study-wide background: Italy, Spain and the United States were the sources of the convalescent and acute COVID-19 samples.

Germline V gene data show CDR1 as SQVTM and CDR2 as ANQGSEA. The CDR3 runs to 13 residues. The trim removed 6 bases at V and 1 base at J, leaving 5 bases unmatched. Enrolled through a virtual design, the participants were between about 18 and 100 years of age and came from about two dozen US areas. Contact with a PCR-confirmed or clinician-diagnosed COVID-19 case occurred within 2 weeks of entry. Authors' methods: Reference gene primer amplification yielded estimated nucleated cell counts. This table comes from immunoSEQ multiplex PCR, and its TCRdb copy is limited to in-frame clones, with some not included. That table gives V, J and clone size, and the DNA gave D and trimming. This table has approximately 380,000 clones, 91% appearing once.

The clonotype was recovered from a woman aged 40 to 55 who had been exposed to COVID-19. The sample taken for sequencing was PBMCs or T cells enriched from blood (not recorded which). The chain employs TRBV29-1 and TRBJ1-1; 7 bases agree with TRBD1. The CDR3, as DNA: TGCAGCGTCCACCGACAGGGGAACACTGAAGCTTTCTTT. Translated, it gives CSVHRQGNTEAFF.